The following is a T cell receptor (beta chain) sequence with its context. TCRdb re-called the 5' RACE reads and gives one entry per CDR3 protein, without DNA. The listing records approximately 300,000 distinct CDR3 sequences. The sample is drawn from a study of monozygotic twins with inflammatory bowel disease. This CDR3 has 16 residues. In germline, CDR1 is SGHTA, CDR2 FQGTGA. This sequence originates from a human donor with ulcerative colitis or Crohn's disease, or a healthy co-twin of an affected twin (not recorded which). The chain uses TRBV7-3 and TRBJ2-7; TCRdb indicates TRBD2, and absent DNA this call remains unverified. The sample taken for sequencing was blood. The chain's CDR3 is CASSLSLAAAAYEQYF.